Given below is one T cell receptor beta chain in context. V lost 3 bases to trimming and J lost 9 bases; unmatched junction nucleotides: 10. Germline assignment: CDR1 MNHNY and CDR2 SVGAGI (reference sequence). The CDR3 has 14 amino acids. The Seattle site enrolled patients during active infection and followed them longitudinally. This specimen belongs to a study of blood T cell repertoires in COVID-19. Study summary: Spain, Italy and the United States supplied samples that represented acute and convalescent COVID-19.

Authors' methods: Estimates of nucleated cell counts were drawn from the amplification of reference gene primers. Produced via immunoSEQ multiplex PCR; TCRdb's table is partial and in-frame only. V and J calls and clone size follow that table, whereas D and trimming were derived from the DNA. The table lists about 480,000 clones, roughly 91% of them singletons. Sequenced sample: peripheral blood. V usage is TRBV6-6 and J usage is TRBJ2-7, with 8 bases matching TRBD1. The receptor comes from a woman aged 45-60 years with COVID-19, enrolled during active disease. The CDR3 bases are TGTGCCAGCAGTTATGCGGGACAGGCCCCTAGGCAGTACTTC. It encodes CASSYAGQAPRQYF.